Shown below are 16 T cell receptor beta chains from a single sample sequenced in a study of long-term antiretroviral therapy in people with HIV. Investigators performed immunoSEQ version v3.0 at survey level. Method: immunoSEQ multiplex PCR; TCRdb's copy keeps in-frame clones and lacks some. The sample has tens of thousands of clones; about 86% are singletons. This sample comprised unsorted PBMCs, obtained 1.3 years after starting antiretroviral therapy. These TCRs come from a man in his 60s with HIV.

V and J are TRBV5-1 and TRBJ2-1; tentatively, D is TRBD1 (5 bases). Germline-derived CDR1 and CDR2 are SGHRS and YFSETQ. The CDR3 extends over 14 amino acids. Trimming took 2 bases from V and 9 from J, leaving 15 bases between them. For the CDR3, the DNA is TGCGCCAGCAGCTTTCAGGGTCCCCAGGGTGAGCAGTTCTTC. Translated, it gives CASSFQGPQGEQFF.

The rearrangement joins TRBV14 to TRBJ2-1, with D possibly being TRBD1 (5 bases). The V gene's germline CDR1 is SGHDN and CDR2 FVKESK. The CDR3 spans 15 residues. V was pared by 3 bases and J by 8 bases, with 17 bases between. CDR3 in DNA: TGTGCCAGCAGCCATCAAGGTCTAGGACACTATGAGCAGTTCTTC. This codes for CASSHQGLGHYEQFF.

The chain carries TRBV18 and TRBJ1-1, with 9 bases matching TRBD1. CDR3 length equals 13 residues. Germline loops: CDR1 KGHSH, CDR2 LQKENI. V shed 7 bases, J shed 0 bases, and the junction held 0 bases outside the gene matches. In DNA form, the CDR3 reads TGTGCCAGCTGGGACAGGGTGAACACTGAAGCTTTCTTT. Amino acids: CASWDRVNTEAFF.

This rearrangement joins TRBV11-3 to TRBJ2-3, with D uncertain. The CDR3 has 14 residues. Germline V gene data show CDR1 as SGHNT and CDR2 as YENEEA. V shed 8 bases and J shed 1 base, with 13 bases lying between them. DNA of the CDR3: TGTGCCAGCGCCGGCTCCGGAGGCACAGATACGCAGTATTTT. It encodes CASAGSGGTDTQYF.

The DNA of the CDR3 is TGTGCCAGCAGTGCCAGCGGGGCATCACTTTTAACCTATAGGGAGACCCAGTACTTC. Its translation: CASSASGASLLTYRETQYF. The V call is TRBV6-1, the J call TRBJ2-5, with TRBD2 matching 7 bases. This CDR3 is 19 amino acids long. Unmatched junction bases numbered 22, after V lost 4 bases and J lost 5 bases. Germline CDR1 is MNHNS and CDR2 is SASEGT.

This clone appeared a few times. This sequence joins TRBV29-1 and TRBJ1-2, with 7 bases fitting TRBD1. CDR3 length equals 14 residues. V lost 0 bases and J lost 3; bases outside the gene matches: 4. Looked up from germline, CDR1 is SQVTM and CDR2 is ANQGSEA. CDR3 bases: TGCAGCGTTGAAGACCCAGGGGGATACTATGGCTACACCTTC. Protein: CSVEDPGGYYGYTF.

V and J are TRBV27 and TRBJ2-5; 8 bases match TRBD1. The CDR3 length is 16 residues. Germline loops: CDR1 MNHEY, CDR2 SMNVEV (reference sequence). With V trimmed by 3 bases and J by 5 bases, 11 bases remained unmatched. This chain's CDR3 is CASSFAPGGLRETQYF. CDR3 nucleotides: TGTGCCAGCAGTTTCGCCCCAGGGGGCCTCCGGGAGACCCAGTACTTC.

A few counts support this clone. The genes are TRBV4-3 and TRBJ2-5; possibly TRBD1 or TRBD2 for D (6 bases each). CDR3 length equals 15 residues. Trimming shortened V by 3 bases and J by 5 bases, and 16 bases separated the two germline ends. Germline-derived CDR1 and CDR2 are LGHNA and YSLEER. CDR3 nucleotides: TGCGCCAGCAGCCAGGGGGGCAGGGTATACGAGACCCAGTACTTC. Its translation is CASSQGGRVYETQYF.

The genes are TRBV7-2 and TRBJ2-7, with D possibly matching TRBD1 (6 bases). V shed 5 bases and J shed 1 base, with 15 bases lying between them. There are 15 residues in the CDR3. Germline V gene sequence: CDR1 SGHTA, CDR2 FQGNSA. CDR3 in amino acids: CASSQLQGRSYEQYF. The CDR3, as DNA: TGTGCCAGCAGCCAGCTACAGGGACGATCCTACGAGCAGTACTTC.

The chain employs TRBV11-2 and TRBJ2-3, with D possibly matching TRBD2 (5 bases). This CDR3 has 16 residues. Germline V gene data show CDR1 as SGHAT and CDR2 as FQNNGV. With 5 bases removed from V and 4 bases from J, the gap between germline ends came to 19 bases. CDR3 DNA sequence: TGTGCCAGCAGCCGCGACGCTGGACTCCCCCCAGATACGCAGTATTTT. It yields the protein CASSRDAGLPPDTQYF.

V is TRBV5-1 and J is TRBJ2-1, with no clear D. This CDR3 is 15 amino acids long. With 0 bases removed from V and 1 base from J, the gap between germline ends came to 8 bases. The germline V gene encodes CDR1 SGHRS and CDR2 YFSETQ. The CDR3 DNA is TGCGCCAGCAGCTTGGAAGCACAGTCCTACAATGAGCAGTTCTTC. Protein: CASSLEAQSYNEQFF.

The CDR3 bases are TGTGCCAGCAGCCTTAGCGGGAGGGCGAATGAGCAGTTCTTC. It yields the protein CASSLSGRANEQFF. V and J are TRBV25-1 and TRBJ2-1, with TRBD2 matching over 11 bases. J was trimmed by 7 bases and V by 6 bases; bases with no gene match: 5. The CDR3 covers 14 residues. Germline CDR1 MGHDK, CDR2 SYGVNS.

The chain links TRBV12-5 to TRBJ1-3, with D unclear. Germline V gives CDR1 LGHNT, CDR2 FRNRAP. This CDR3 comprises 14 residues. Trimming took 6 bases from V and 2 from J, leaving 11 bases between them. CDR3: CASGGSATGNTIYF. The CDR3 region has the DNA TGTGCTAGTGGGGGGAGCGCAACTGGAAACACCATATATTTT.

This clone was picked up a small number of times. J is TRBJ1-1 and V is TRBV2, with D perhaps matching TRBD1 (6 bases). CDR1 is SNHLY, CDR2 FYNNEI, per germline. V dropped 2 bases and J dropped 4 bases, with 8 bases sitting between them. CDR3 length: 13 amino acids. CDR3 sequence reads: CASSETGFTEAFF. The CDR3 coding sequence is TGTGCCAGCAGTGAAACAGGGTTCACTGAAGCTTTCTTT. The whole variable domain, remainder taken from reference TRBV2 and TRBJ1-1, is EPEVTQTPSHQVTQMGQEVILRCVPISNHLYFYWYRQILGQKVEFLVSFYNNEISEKSEIFDDQFSVERPDGSNFTLKIRSTKLEDSAMYFCASSETGFTEAFFGQGTRLTVV.

This chain uses TRBV6-1 with TRBJ1-5; 7 nucleotides align to TRBD1. The ends lost 3 bases at V and 3 bases at J; junction bases unmatched: 8. This CDR3 spans 16 amino acids. The germline V gene has CDR1 MNHNS and CDR2 SASEGT. In DNA, the CDR3 is TGTGCCAGCAGTGAGGCAGGGGGTCTCTACAATCAGCCCCAGCATTTT. This translates into CASSEAGGLYNQPQHF.

The chain carries TRBV29-1 and TRBJ1-5; no clear D. The CDR3 covers 12 residues. Germline assignment: CDR1 SQVTM and CDR2 ANQGSEA. V lost 7 bases and J 8 bases, leaving 15 bases between the germline ends. CDR3 amino acids: CSALRVGEPQHF. CDR3 DNA: TGCAGCGCCCTCCGTGTTGGGGAGCCCCAGCATTTT.